This TCR beta chain was sequenced during a study of blood T cells in healthy people across ages. PCR was performed a second time for roughly 7 to 11 cycles using a sample-barcoded 5' primer and a J-beta primer mix. In TCRdb, the 5' RACE reads were re-called with MiXCR into one record per CDR3 protein. The data show 800,000 to 900,000 distinct CDR3 sequences, roughly 60% seen once. Study-level points and caveats: Long-lived donors exceeded aged donors in naive CD4+ cells and diversity. What prevented conclusive comparison of naive and antigen-experienced cells was that PBMCs were unsorted. Diversity was estimated from one million T cells, and these estimates were considered underestimates.

Investigators took approximately 10 milliliters of peripheral blood from every donor. The CDR3 spans 12 residues. The V and J ends lost 3 bases and 7 bases respectively, with 8 bases between them. A few counts support this clonotype. Antigen: not known. Sequencing was performed on blood. The clonotype originates from a man aged 25 to 40 in good health. The J gene is TRBJ2-3, the V gene TRBV12-3 or TRBV12-4; D unresolved. The CDR3 region is CASSFGENTQYF. CDR3 DNA sequence: TGTGCCAGCAGTTTTGGGGAAAATACGCAGTATTTT.